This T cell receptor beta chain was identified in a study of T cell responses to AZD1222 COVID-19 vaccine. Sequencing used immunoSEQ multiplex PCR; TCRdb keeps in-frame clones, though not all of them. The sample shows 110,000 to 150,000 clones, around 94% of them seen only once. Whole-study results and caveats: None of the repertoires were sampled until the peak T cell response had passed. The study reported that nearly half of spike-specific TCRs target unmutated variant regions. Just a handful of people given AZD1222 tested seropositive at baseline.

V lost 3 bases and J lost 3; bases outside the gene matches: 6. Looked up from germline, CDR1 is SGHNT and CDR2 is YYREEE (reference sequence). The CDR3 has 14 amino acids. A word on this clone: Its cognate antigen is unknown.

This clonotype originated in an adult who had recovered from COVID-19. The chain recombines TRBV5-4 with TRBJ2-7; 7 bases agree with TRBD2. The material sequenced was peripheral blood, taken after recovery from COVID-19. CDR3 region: CASSSKRGYYEQYF. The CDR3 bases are TGTGCCAGCAGCTCCAAGCGGGGTTACTACGAGCAGTACTTC.